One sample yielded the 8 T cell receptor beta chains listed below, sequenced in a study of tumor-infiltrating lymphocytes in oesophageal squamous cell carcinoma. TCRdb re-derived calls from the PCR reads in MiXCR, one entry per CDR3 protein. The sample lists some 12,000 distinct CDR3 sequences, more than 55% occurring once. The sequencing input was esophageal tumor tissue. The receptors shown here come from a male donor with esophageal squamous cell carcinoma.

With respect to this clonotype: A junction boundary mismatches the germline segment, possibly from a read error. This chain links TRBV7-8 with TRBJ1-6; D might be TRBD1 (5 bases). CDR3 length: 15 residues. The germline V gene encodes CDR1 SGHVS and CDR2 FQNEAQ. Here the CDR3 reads CASSLGGQIQETQYF. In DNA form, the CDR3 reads TGTGCCAGCAGCTTAGGTGGACAAATCCAAGAGACCCAGTACTTT.

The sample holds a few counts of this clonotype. CDR3 sequence reads: CASSYSGLPSDEQYF. DNA of the CDR3: TGTGCCAGCAGTTACTCGGGTTTACCTTCAGACGAGCAGTACTTC. The V and J genes are TRBV6-6 and TRBJ2-1, with D unclear. The DNA end is a closer match to TRBJ2-7, so the J assignment may be wrong. CDR1 and CDR2 from the germline V gene are MNHNY and SVGAGI (reference sequence). The CDR3 has 15 amino acids.

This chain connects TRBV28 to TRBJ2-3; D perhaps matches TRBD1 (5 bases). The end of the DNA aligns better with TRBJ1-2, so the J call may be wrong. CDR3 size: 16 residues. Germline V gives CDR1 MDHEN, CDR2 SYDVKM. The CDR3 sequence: CASSLGGGVSGYGYTF. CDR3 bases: TGTGCCAGCAGTTTGGGGGGTGGGGTCAGCGGATATGGCTACACCTTC.

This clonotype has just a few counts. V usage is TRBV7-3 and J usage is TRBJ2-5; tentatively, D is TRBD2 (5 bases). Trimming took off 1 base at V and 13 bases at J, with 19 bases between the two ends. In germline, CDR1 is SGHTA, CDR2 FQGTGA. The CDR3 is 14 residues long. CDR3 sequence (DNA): TGTGCCAGCAGCTTAAACCAGTACACCGGGGAGCTGTACTTC. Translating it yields CASSLNQYTGELYF.

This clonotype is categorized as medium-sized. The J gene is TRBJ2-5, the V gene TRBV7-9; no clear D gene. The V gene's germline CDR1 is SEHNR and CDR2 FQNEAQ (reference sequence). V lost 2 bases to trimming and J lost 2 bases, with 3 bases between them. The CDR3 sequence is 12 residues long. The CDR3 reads CASSLNQETQYF. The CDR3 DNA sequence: TGTGCCAGCAGCTTAAATCAAGAGACCCAGTACTTC.

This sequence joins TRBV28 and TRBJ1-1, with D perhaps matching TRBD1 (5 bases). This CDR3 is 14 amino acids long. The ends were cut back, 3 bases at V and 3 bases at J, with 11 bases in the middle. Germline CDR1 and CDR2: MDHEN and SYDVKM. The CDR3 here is CASSLSFRDTEAFF. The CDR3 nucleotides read TGTGCCAGCAGTTTGTCGTTCAGGGACACTGAAGCTTTCTTT.

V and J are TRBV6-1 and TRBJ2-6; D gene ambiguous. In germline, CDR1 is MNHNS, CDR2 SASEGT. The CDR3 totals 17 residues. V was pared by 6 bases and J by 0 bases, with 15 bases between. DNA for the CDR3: TGTGCCAGCAGCCCCAGAAGCAGTGACTCTGGGGCCAACGTCCTGACTTTC. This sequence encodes CASSPRSSDSGANVLTF.

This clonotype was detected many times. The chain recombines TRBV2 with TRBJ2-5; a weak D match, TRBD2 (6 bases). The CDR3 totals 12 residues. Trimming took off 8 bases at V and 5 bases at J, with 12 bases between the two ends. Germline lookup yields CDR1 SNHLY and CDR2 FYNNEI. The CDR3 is CASAGLVETQYF. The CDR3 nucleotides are TGTGCCAGCGCGGGACTCGTGGAGACCCAGTACTTC.